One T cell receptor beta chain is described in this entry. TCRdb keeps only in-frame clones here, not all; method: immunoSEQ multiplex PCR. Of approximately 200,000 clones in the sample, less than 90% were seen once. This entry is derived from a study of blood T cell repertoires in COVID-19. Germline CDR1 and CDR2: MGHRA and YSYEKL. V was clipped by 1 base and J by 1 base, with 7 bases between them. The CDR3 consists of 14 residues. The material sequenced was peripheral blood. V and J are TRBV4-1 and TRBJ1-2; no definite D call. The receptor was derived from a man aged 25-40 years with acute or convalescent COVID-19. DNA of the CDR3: TGCGCCAGCAGCCAAGGGGCACTTAACTATGGCTACACCTTC. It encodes CASSQGALNYGYTF.